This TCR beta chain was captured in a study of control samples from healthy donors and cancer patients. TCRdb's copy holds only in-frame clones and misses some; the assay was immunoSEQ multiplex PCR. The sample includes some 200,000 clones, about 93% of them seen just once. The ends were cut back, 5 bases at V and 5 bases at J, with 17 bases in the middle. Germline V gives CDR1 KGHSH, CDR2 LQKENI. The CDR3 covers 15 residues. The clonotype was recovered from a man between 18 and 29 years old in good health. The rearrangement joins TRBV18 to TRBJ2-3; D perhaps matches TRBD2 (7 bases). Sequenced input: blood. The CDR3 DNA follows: TGTGCCAGCTCATCTTCCGCGGGGGCGGGAGATACGCAGTATTTT. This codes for CASSSSAGAGDTQYF. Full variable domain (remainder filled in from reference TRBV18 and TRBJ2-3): NAGVMQNPRHLVRRRGQEARLRCSPMKGHSHVYWYRQLPEEGLKFMVYLQKENIIDESGMPKERFSAEFPKEGPSILRIQQVVRGDSAAYFCASSSSAGAGDTQYFGPGTRLTVL.